A single sample is the source of the 5 T cell receptor beta chains below, sequenced in a study of T cells after yellow fever vaccination. MiXCR, applied by TCRdb to the 5' RACE reads, yields one record per CDR3 protein. Of hundreds of thousands of distinct CDR3 sequences in the sample, about 13% are singletons; the top ten hold over 12%. This material consisted of PBMCs, taken on the day of the yellow fever booster vaccination. These receptors were taken from a man aged 30-40 years who received the YFV17D yellow fever vaccine.

The chain is built from TRBV5-1 and TRBJ2-3; 9 bases fit TRBD1. The CDR3 loop spans 16 amino acids. V dropped 4 bases and J dropped 0; count of bases not matched to a gene: 6. Germline V gene sequence: CDR1 SGHRS, CDR2 YFSETQ. DNA of the CDR3: TGCGCCAGCAGCGGGGGGACAGGGCGGAGCACAGATACGCAGTATTTT. Its translation is CASSGGTGRSTDTQYF.

The chain employs TRBV12-3 or TRBV12-4 and TRBJ1-2; D remains unclear. The CDR3 loop spans 13 amino acids. With 5 bases removed from V and 2 bases from J, the gap between germline ends came to 9 bases. The CDR3 nucleotides are TGTGCCAGCAGTCCCCAGAGCAACTATGGCTACACCTTC. Translated, it gives CASSPQSNYGYTF.

The J gene is TRBJ2-5, the V gene TRBV29-1; 7 bases fit TRBD2. This CDR3 region has 12 residues. V dropped 8 bases and J dropped 3; count of bases not matched to a gene: 6. The V gene's germline CDR1 is SQVTM and CDR2 ANQGSEA. CDR3 region: CSLSGREETQYF. The DNA of the CDR3 is TGCAGCTTATCAGGGAGGGAAGAGACCCAGTACTTC.

This clonotype occurred a few times. The CDR3 loop is CSAGQTNTEAFF. The CDR3 nucleotides read TGCAGCGCCGGACAAACGAACACTGAAGCTTTCTTT. The chain carries TRBV29-1 and TRBJ1-1, with D perhaps TRBD1 (5 bases). The CDR3 length is 12 residues. Germline V gene lookup returns CDR1 SQVTM and CDR2 ANQGSEA. Trimming removed 7 bases at V and 1 base at J, with 10 bases between.

This clonotype was recorded at least ten times. The V and J genes are TRBV6-2 or TRBV6-3 and TRBJ1-1; D is unclear. Germline V gene data show CDR1 as MNHEY and CDR2 as SVGEGT. The CDR3 runs 14 residues. V was trimmed by 7 bases and J by 0 bases, leaving 12 bases between them. DNA of the CDR3: TGTGCCAGCACCTACAGCGGGGTGAACACTGAAGCTTTCTTT. It encodes CASTYSGVNTEAFF.